This TCR beta chain comes out of a study of technical replicates of blood from several donors. Profiling relied on immunoSEQ multiplex PCR, and the TCRdb table lists in-frame clones only, not all of them. The sample shows about 74,000 clones, 95% of them seen only once. This TCR derives from a human donor in good health. Specimen: T cells isolated from PBMCs.

The CDR3 sequence: CAISVLDRTSSYNEQFF. In DNA, the CDR3 is TGTGCCATCAGTGTCCTGGACAGGACGAGCTCCTACAATGAGCAGTTCTTC. The genes are TRBV10-3 and TRBJ2-1, with 7 bases that match TRBD1. V was clipped by 4 bases and J by 0 bases; unmatched bases: 9. From germline, CDR1 is ENHRY and CDR2 SYGVKD. The CDR3 has 17 amino acids.